This T cell receptor (beta chain) originates from a study of T cells in localized non-small cell lung cancer. Using immunoSEQ multiplex PCR, the repertoire was profiled, and TCRdb retains in-frame clones only, with some absent. The data hold about 60,000 clones, with about nine tenths observed a single time. Findings and limits, study-wide: Median detection of top 100 tumor clones in adjacent lung was about 52 clones.

The CDR3 has 13 residues. Deletions cut 7 bases from V and 4 bases from J, with 11 bases between. The germline CDR1 and CDR2 sequences are MNHNS and SASEGT. Details on this clone: Its target is not known.

This rearrangement joins TRBV6-1 to TRBJ2-1; D is perhaps TRBD1 or TRBD2 (6 bases each). This TCR was recovered from a woman aged 35 to 70 with stage I lung adenocarcinoma. The sample consisted of peripheral blood, taken before any cancer treatment. CDR3 in DNA: TGTGCCAGCACGGGGGCATATTACAATGAGCAGTTCTTC. This encodes CASTGAYYNEQFF.